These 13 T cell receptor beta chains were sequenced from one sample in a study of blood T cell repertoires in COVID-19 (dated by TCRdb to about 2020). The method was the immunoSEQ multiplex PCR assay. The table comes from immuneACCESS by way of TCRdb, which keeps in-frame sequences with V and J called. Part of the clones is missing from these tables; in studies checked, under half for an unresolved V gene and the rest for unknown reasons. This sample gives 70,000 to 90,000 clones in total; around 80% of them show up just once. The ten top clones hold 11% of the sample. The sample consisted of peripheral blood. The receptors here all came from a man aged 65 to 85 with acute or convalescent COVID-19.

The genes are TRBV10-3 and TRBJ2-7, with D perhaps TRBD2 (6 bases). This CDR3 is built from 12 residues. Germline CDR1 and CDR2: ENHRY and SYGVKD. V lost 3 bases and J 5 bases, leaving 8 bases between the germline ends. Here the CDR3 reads CAISDGGNEQYV. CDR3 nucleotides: TGTGCCATCAGTGACGGGGGAAACGAGCAGTACGTC.

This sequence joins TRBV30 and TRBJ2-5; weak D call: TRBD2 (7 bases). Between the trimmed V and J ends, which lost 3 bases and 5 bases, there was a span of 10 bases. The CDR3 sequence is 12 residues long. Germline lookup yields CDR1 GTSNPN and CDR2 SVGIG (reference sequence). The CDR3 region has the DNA TGTGCCTGGAGACAGGGAGGGGAGACCCAGTACTTC. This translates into CAWRQGGETQYF.

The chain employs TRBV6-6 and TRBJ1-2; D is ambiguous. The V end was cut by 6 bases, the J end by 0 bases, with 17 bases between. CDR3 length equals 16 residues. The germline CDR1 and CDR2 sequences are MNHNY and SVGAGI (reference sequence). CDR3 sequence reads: CASSYLLSVTNYGYTF. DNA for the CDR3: TGTGCCAGCAGCTACCTTCTCTCGGTGACTAACTATGGCTACACCTTC.

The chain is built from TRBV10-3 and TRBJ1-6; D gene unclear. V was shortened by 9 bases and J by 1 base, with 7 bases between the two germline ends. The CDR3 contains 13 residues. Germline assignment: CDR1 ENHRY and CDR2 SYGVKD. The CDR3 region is CAIRRSYNSPLHF. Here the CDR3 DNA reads TGTGCCATAAGGAGATCCTATAATTCACCCCTCCACTTT.

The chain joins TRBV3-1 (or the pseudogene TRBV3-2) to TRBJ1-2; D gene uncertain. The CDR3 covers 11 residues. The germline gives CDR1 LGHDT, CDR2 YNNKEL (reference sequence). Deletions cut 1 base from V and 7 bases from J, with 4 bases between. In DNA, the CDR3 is TGTGCCAGCAGCCAAGGTCGTGGCTACACCTTC. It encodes CASSQGRGYTF.

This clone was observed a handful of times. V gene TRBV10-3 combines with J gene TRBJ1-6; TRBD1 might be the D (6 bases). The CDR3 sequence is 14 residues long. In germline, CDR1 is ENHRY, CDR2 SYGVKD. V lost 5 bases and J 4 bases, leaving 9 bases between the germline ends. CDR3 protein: CAISQGMYNSPLHF. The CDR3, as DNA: TGTGCCATCAGTCAGGGGATGTATAATTCACCCCTCCACTTT.

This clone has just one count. CDR3 residues: CASSQVGGQGARDTQYF. CDR3 nucleotide sequence: TGCGCCAGCAGCCAAGTAGGGGGTCAGGGGGCTCGGGATACGCAGTATTTT. This chain uses TRBV4-1 with TRBJ2-3, with TRBD1 identical over 8 bases. CDR3 size: 17 residues. The trim removed 1 base at V and 6 bases at J, leaving 12 bases unmatched. Germline CDR1 and CDR2: MGHRA and YSYEKL.

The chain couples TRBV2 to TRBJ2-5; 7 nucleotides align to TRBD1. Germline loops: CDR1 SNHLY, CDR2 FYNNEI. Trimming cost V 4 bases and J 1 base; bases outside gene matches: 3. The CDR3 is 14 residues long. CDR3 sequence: CASSADRVQETQYF. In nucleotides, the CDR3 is TGTGCCAGCAGTGCCGACAGGGTCCAAGAGACCCAGTACTTC.

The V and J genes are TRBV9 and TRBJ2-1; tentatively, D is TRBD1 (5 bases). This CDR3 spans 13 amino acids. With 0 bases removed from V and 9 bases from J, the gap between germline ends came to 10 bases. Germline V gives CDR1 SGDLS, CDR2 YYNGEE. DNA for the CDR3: TGTGCCAGCAGCGTAGTAGGGGAACCTGAGCAGTTCTTC. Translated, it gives CASSVVGEPEQFF. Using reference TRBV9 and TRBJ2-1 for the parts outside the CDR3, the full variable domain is DSGVTQTPKHLITATGQRVTLRCSPRSGDLSVYWYQQSLDQGLQFLIQYYNGEERAKGNILERFSAQQFPDLHSELNLSSLELGDSALYFCASSVVGEPEQFFGPGTRLTVL.

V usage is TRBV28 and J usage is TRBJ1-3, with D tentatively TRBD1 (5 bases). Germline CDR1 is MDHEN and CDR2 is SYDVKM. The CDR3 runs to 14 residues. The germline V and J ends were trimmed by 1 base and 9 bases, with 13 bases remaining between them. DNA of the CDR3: TGTGCCAGCAGTTTATTCGCAGGCCAGGGCACCATATATTTT. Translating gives CASSLFAGQGTIYF.

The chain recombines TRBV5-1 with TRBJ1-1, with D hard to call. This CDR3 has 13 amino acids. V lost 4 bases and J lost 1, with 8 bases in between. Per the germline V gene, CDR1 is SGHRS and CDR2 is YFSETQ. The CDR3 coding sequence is TGCGCCAGCAGCGTTAGACAGAACACTGAAGCTTTCTTT. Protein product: CASSVRQNTEAFF.

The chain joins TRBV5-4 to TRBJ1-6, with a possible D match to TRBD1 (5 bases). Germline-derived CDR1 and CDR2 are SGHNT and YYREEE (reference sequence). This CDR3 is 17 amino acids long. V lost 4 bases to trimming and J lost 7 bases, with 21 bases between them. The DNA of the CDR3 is TGTGCCAGCAGCCTGGGTTCGGGTGCGGGGACGAATTCACCCCTCCACTTT. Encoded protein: CASSLGSGAGTNSPLHF.

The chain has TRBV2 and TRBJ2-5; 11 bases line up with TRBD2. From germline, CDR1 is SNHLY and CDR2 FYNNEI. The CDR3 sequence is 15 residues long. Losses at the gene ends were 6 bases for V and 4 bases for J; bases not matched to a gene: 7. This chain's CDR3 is CASSPLAGGGETQYF. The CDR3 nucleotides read TGTGCCAGCAGCCCTCTAGCGGGGGGCGGAGAGACCCAGTACTTC.